This paragraph reports one T cell receptor beta chain. Antigen specificity is unknown. This specimen belongs to a study of shared clonotypes between healthy human individuals. Study-wide findings and caveats: The donor pool, a small one, limited the genetic and exposure-history diversity represented.

This CDR3 region has 14 residues. Trimming removed 4 bases from V and 2 bases from J, with 12 bases in between. CDR1 and CDR2 (germline): SNHLY, FYNNEI. Each sorted subset replicate got 200 ng genomic DNA, roughly 27,000 genomes. The protocol was immunoSEQ multiplex PCR, while the TCRdb copy is restricted to in-frame clones and leaves out a portion. The sample includes roughly 1.4 million clones, about 98.5% of them seen just once. The TCR sequence derives from a man aged 25 to 40 in good health. The sequenced sample was naive CD4+ T cells sorted from blood. As for subset: CD45RA+ positively selected. V and J are TRBV2 and TRBJ2-7, with D perhaps matching TRBD1 (5 bases). The CDR3 DNA sequence: TGTGCCAGCAGTGTGGGGCTCACGGCCTACGAGCAGTACTTC. It yields the protein CASSVGLTAYEQYF.